This paragraph covers one TCR beta chain sequence. Its target is not known. TCR sequencing used cDNA made by reverse transcription of extracted RNA. Using immunoSEQ multiplex PCR, the repertoire was profiled, and TCRdb retains in-frame clones only, with some absent. The profile shows 90,000 or so clones, roughly 46% of them singletons. Treatment in this sample: oral pan-JAK inhibitor, 5-10 mg twice daily. This sample was included in a study of CD8+ T cells in alopecia areata. Overall study: The drug, oral tofacitinib, was given to treated patients at 5 to 10 mg twice daily.

General observations from the study: Tofacitinib significantly lowered scalp clonality and expanded CD8+ clones among the top 100. Scalp sequencing captures resident alphabeta T cells of normal skin too. Shared TCR sequences were less clear between patients than in mice, possibly partly from HLA diversity.

After removal of 3 bases from V and 4 bases from J, the junction contained 4 bases not matched to a gene. This CDR3 comprises 15 residues. Germline values: CDR1 SGDLS, CDR2 YYNGEE. The V and J genes are TRBV9 and TRBJ2-1; TRBD2 matches 10 bases. The source material was CD8+ T cells sorted from blood, sampled at week 24, from a patient treated with tofacitinib. The receptor was isolated from a human donor with alopecia areata. CDR3 in amino acids: CASSAWTSGYNEQFF. Here the CDR3 DNA reads TGTGCCAGCAGCGCTTGGACTAGCGGTTACAATGAGCAGTTCTTC.